The source of this T cell receptor beta chain is a study of identical twins. The study's findings and limits: Out-of-frame alpha sequences shared by twins showed excess low generation probability.

CDR3 length: 15 residues. Germline V gene data show CDR1 as SGDLS and CDR2 as YYNGEE. V gave up 0 bases and J gave up 1 base, with 8 bases separating them. TCRdb passed the 5' RACE reads through MiXCR, listing each CDR3 protein once. This sample has about 210,000 distinct CDR3 sequences, with approximately 9% found just once. This clonotype was counted only a few times. Its target is unknown. The sequence came from a woman younger than 35 in good health. Input material: memory (CD45RO+) T cells sorted from blood. V is TRBV9 and J is TRBJ2-1; D is unresolved. CDR3 nucleotides: TGTGCCAGCAGCGTAGATGGTCGTTCCTACAATGAGCAGTTCTTC. Encoded protein: CASSVDGRSYNEQFF. Combining the CDR3 with reference TRBV9 and TRBJ2-1 gives the whole variable domain DSGVTQTPKHLITATGQRVTLRCSPRSGDLSVYWYQQSLDQGLQFLIQYYNGEERAKGNILERFSAQQFPDLHSELNLSSLELGDSALYFCASSVDGRSYNEQFFGPGTRLTVL.